A selection of T cell receptor beta chains follows, all from one sample in a study of blood T cell repertoires in COVID-19. This table comes from immunoSEQ multiplex PCR, and its TCRdb copy is limited to in-frame clones, with some not included. The sample includes about 43,000 clones, over 70% of them seen just once. The sample was peripheral blood. Receptor source: a human donor in a cohort sampled during active COVID-19. The CDR3 runs from the conserved cysteine through the conserved F or W. A D gene is named only where the DNA matches it firmly. The size of a clone is reported for some rows only, either as once, few or many, or as a class for expanded clones.

abundance: NA
d_gene: NA
len: 13
j_gene: TRBJ2-6
v_gene: TRBV7-2
CDR3nt: TGTGCCAGCAGCCCGAGGACAGTCGGCGTCCTGACTTTC
CDR3aa: CASSPRTVGVLTF

abundance: NA
d_gene: TRBD2
len: 14
j_gene: TRBJ2-1
v_gene: TRBV18
CDR3nt: TGTGCCAGCTCACCCTATAGCGGGGGGAATGAGCAGTTCTTC
CDR3aa: CASSPYSGGNEQFF

abundance: NA
d_gene: TRBD1
len: 17
j_gene: TRBJ1-2
v_gene: TRBV7-2
CDR3nt: TGTGCCAGCAGCCACGTTCCCGGGACAGCTAGGGACTATGGCTACACCTTC
CDR3aa: CASSHVPGTARDYGYTF

abundance: NA
d_gene: TRBD2
len: 15
j_gene: TRBJ2-7
v_gene: TRBV9
CDR3nt: TGTGCCAGCAGCGTAGGGGCGGGAGGGCCCCACGAGCAGTACTTC
CDR3aa: CASSVGAGGPHEQYF

abundance: NA
d_gene: NA
len: 17
j_gene: TRBJ2-1
v_gene: TRBV7-9
CDR3nt: TGTGCCAGCAGTGGATGGACTCCCCGGGGGTTAGACAATGAGCAGTTCTTC
CDR3aa: CASSGWTPRGLDNEQFF

abundance: once
d_gene: TRBD2
len: 15
j_gene: TRBJ2-7
v_gene: TRBV27
CDR3nt: TGTGCCAGCAGGCCCCCGGGACTAGCTTATGGGAAACAGTACTTC
CDR3aa: CASRPPGLAYGKQYF

abundance: NA
d_gene: TRBD1
len: 14
j_gene: TRBJ1-2
v_gene: TRBV2
CDR3nt: TGTGCCAGCAGTCCAGGGACAGGGGGCGGCGGCTACACCTTC
CDR3aa: CASSPGTGGGGYTF

abundance: NA
d_gene: TRBD1
len: 16
j_gene: TRBJ1-3
v_gene: TRBV18
CDR3nt: TGTGCCAGCTCACTTCGACAGGGTCGGTCTGGAAACACCATATATTTT
CDR3aa: CASSLRQGRSGNTIYF

abundance: NA
d_gene: TRBD1
len: 14
j_gene: TRBJ1-6
v_gene: TRBV10-3
CDR3nt: TGTGCCATCAGAAACAGGGGGGATAATTCACCCCTCCACTTT
CDR3aa: CAIRNRGDNSPLHF

abundance: NA
d_gene: TRBD1
len: 14
j_gene: TRBJ1-1
v_gene: TRBV7-9
CDR3nt: TGTGCCAGCAGGCAAGGGGGCCTCGACACTGAAGCTTTCTTT
CDR3aa: CASRQGGLDTEAFF

abundance: NA
d_gene: NA
len: 15
j_gene: TRBJ1-2
v_gene: TRBV11-2
CDR3nt: TGTGCCAGCAGCTTAGATCGGCGGGGGTGGAATGGCTACACCTTC
CDR3aa: CASSLDRRGWNGYTF

abundance: NA
d_gene: NA
len: 15
j_gene: TRBJ2-7
v_gene: TRBV6-5
CDR3nt: TGTGCCAGCAGTCCCAGACAGGGAGGAAGGTACGAGCAGTACTTC
CDR3aa: CASSPRQGGRYEQYF